This T cell receptor beta chain appears in the sequencing data of a study of cytomegalovirus exposure and HLA in healthy donors. Background on the study: Early on, a data release was issued that held roughly 86 million unique TCRs from HLA-typed donors. Whole-study findings and limits: Reportedly, fewer N-insertions than the approximately 690-donor mean appeared in an Asian-associated ancestry cluster in a later analysis. The authors later found TCR association rates varying by HLA locus, with DRB1 most and HLA-C fewest. Highly shared sequence variants in one cluster were likely a sequencing artifact.

About this clone itself: Its antigen remains unidentified.

Primers included in the PCR were 60 Vbeta and 13 Jbeta primers. Here immunoSEQ multiplex PCR was the method, and the copy in TCRdb shows in-frame clones only, minus some. Found here are some 180,000 clones, 70% to 80% of them singletons; the top ten hold about 1.5%. Trimming cost V 4 bases and J 5 bases; bases outside gene matches: 7. Germline V gives CDR1 MNHEY, CDR2 SMNVEV (reference sequence). The CDR3 runs 14 residues. Material: PBMCs. The V call is TRBV27, the J call TRBJ1-2, with 7 bases aligning to TRBD1. The sequence was obtained from a man younger than 30 in good health and CMV-seronegative. This chain's CDR3 is CASSSTGVGYGYTF. In nucleotides, the CDR3 is TGTGCCAGCAGTTCCACAGGGGTTGGGTATGGCTACACCTTC.